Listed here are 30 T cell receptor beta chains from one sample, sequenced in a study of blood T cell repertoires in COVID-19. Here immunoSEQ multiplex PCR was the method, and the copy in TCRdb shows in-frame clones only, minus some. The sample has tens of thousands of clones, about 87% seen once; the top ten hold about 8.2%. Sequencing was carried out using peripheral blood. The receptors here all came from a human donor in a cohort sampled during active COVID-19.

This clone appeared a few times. The CDR3: CASSLGLAGRETQYF. DNA for the CDR3: TGTGCCAGCAGCCTTGGACTAGCGGGACGGGAGACCCAGTACTTC. The V gene is TRBV14, the J gene TRBJ2-5; the match to TRBD2 covers 12 bases. The CDR3 has 15 residues. Germline V gene data show CDR1 as SGHDN and CDR2 as FVKESK. Trimming took 4 bases from V and 5 from J; bases not matched to a gene: 5.

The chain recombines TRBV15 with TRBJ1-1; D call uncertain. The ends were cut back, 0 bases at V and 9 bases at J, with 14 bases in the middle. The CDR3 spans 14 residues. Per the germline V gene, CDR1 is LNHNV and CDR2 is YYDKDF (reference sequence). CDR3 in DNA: TGTGCCACCAGCAGAGATCTGAGTTTGATTCAAGCTTTCTTT. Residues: CATSRDLSLIQAFF.

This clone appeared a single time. The chain's CDR3 is CASSLDSSTDTQYF. The CDR3 bases are TGCGCCAGCAGCTTGGATAGCAGCACAGATACGCAGTATTTT. The rearrangement links TRBV5-1 to TRBJ2-3; no clear D gene. The CDR3 is 14 residues long. Trimming shortened V by 0 bases and J by 0 bases, and 5 bases separated the two germline ends. Germline lookup yields CDR1 SGHRS and CDR2 YFSETQ.

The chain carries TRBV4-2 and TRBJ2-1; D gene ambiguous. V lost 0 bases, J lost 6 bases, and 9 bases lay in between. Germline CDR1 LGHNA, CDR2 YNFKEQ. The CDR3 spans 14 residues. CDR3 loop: CASSQDSQGNEQFF. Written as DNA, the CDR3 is TGTGCCAGCAGCCAAGATAGCCAAGGCAATGAGCAGTTCTTC.

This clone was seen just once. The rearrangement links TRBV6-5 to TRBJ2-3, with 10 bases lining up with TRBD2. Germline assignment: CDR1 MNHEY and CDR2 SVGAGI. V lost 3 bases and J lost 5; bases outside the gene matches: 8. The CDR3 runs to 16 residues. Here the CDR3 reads CASSYFSGGAGDTQYF. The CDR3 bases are TGTGCCAGCAGTTATTTCAGCGGGGGGGCGGGAGATACGCAGTATTTT.

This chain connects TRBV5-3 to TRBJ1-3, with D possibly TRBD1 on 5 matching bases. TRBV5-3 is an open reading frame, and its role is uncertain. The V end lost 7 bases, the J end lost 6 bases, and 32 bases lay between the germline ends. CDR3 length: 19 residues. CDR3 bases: TGTGCCAGACCCGAACCCTGGACAATTACTTTCCTCGGTGTAAACACCATATATTTT. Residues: CARPEPWTITFLGVNTIYF.

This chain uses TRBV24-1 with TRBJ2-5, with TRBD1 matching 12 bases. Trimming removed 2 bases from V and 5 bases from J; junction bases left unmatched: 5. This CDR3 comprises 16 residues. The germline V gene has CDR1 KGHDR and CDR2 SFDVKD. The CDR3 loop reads CATSDSGTGGTETQYF. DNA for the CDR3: TGTGCCACCAGTGATTCCGGGACAGGGGGCACGGAGACCCAGTACTTC.

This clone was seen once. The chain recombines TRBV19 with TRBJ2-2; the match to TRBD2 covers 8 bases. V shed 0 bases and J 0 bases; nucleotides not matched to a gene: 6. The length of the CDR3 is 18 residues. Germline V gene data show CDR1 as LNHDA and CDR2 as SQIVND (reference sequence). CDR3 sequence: CASSIDFQGLANTGELFF. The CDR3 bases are TGTGCCAGTAGTATAGATTTCCAGGGACTAGCGAACACCGGGGAGCTGTTTTTT.

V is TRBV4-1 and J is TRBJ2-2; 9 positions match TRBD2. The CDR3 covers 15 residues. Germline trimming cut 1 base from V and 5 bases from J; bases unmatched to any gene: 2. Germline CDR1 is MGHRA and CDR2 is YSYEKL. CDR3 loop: CASSQGLAGTGELFF. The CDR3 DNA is TGCGCCAGCAGCCAAGGTCTAGCGGGAACCGGGGAGCTGTTTTTT.

The CDR3 DNA reads as TGTGCCAGCAGCCCGGGACAGGGAGGCAATGAGCAGTTCTTC. Amino acid sequence: CASSPGQGGNEQFF. This sequence joins TRBV7-8 and TRBJ2-1, with 9 nucleotides matching TRBD1. V lost 5 bases and J lost 6; bases outside the gene matches: 5. Per the germline V gene, CDR1 is SGHVS and CDR2 is FQNEAQ. The CDR3 has 14 amino acids.

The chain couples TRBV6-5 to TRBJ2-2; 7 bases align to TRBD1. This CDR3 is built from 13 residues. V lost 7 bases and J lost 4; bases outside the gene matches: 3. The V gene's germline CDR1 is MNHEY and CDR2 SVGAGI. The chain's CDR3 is CASNTGVTGELFF. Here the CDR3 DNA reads TGTGCCAGCAATACAGGGGTCACCGGGGAGCTGTTTTTT.

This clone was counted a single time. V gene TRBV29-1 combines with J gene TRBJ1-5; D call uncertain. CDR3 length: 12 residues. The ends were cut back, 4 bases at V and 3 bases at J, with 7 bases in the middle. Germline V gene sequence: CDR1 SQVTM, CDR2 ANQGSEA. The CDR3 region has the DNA TGCAGCGTTGGGGAGCTCAATCAGCCCCAGCATTTT. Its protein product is CSVGELNQPQHF.

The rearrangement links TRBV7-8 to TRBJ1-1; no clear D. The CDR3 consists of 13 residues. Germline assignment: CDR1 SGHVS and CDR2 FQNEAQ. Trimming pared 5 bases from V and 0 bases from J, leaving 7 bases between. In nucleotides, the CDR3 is TGTGCCAGCAGCCCTGTAATGAACACTGAAGCTTTCTTT. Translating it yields CASSPVMNTEAFF.

The CDR3, as DNA: TGCGCCAGCGCGGCGGGCGCTTCGAACACTGAAGCTTTCTTT. It yields the protein CASAAGASNTEAFF. The chain uses TRBV5-1 and TRBJ1-1; D remains ambiguous. The CDR3 sequence is 14 residues long. Germline CDR1 SGHRS, CDR2 YFSETQ. With 7 bases removed from V and 1 base from J, the gap between germline ends came to 14 bases.

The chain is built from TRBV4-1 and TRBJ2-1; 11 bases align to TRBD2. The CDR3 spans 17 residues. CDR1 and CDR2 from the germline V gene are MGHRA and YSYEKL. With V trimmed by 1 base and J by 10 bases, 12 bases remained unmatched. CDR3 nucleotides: TGCGCCAGCAGCCAAGGACCGCTAGCGGGGGGTATATCCGAGCAGTTCTTC. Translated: CASSQGPLAGGISEQFF.

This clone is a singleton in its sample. The DNA for the CDR3 is TGTGCCAGCAGCTTAGGCGGGCCAGCCCGGGACCAAGAGACCCAGTACTTC. As protein: CASSLGGPARDQETQYF. The rearrangement uses TRBV7-8 and TRBJ2-5; TRBD2 is a possible D gene (5 bases). Per the germline V gene, CDR1 is SGHVS and CDR2 is FQNEAQ. V lost 1 base and J lost 0, with 15 bases in between. The CDR3 has 17 amino acids.

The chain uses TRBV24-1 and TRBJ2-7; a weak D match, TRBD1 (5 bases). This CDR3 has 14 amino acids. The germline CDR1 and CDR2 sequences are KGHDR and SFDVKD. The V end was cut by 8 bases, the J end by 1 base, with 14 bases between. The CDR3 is CATTLTEYSYEQYF. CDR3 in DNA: TGTGCCACCACTCTGACAGAGTATTCCTACGAGCAGTACTTC.

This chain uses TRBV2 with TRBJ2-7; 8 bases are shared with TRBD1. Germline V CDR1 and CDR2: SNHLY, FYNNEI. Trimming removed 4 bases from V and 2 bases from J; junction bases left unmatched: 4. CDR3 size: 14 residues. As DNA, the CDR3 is TGTGCCAGCAGTGGGACAGGGAGGCCCTACGAGCAGTACTTC. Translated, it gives CASSGTGRPYEQYF.

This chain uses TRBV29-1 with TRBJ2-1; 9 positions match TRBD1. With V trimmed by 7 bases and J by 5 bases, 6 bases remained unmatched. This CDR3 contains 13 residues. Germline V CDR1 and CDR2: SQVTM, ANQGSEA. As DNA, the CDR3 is TGCAGCGCCCGACAGGGGGTCAACAATGAGCAGTTCTTC. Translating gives CSARQGVNNEQFF.

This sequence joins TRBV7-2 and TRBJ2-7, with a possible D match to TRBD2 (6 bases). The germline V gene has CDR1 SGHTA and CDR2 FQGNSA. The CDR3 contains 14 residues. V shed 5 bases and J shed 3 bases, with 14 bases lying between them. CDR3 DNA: TGTGCCAGCAGCCGCGGGACTTCCCACTACGAGCAGTACTTC. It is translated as CASSRGTSHYEQYF.

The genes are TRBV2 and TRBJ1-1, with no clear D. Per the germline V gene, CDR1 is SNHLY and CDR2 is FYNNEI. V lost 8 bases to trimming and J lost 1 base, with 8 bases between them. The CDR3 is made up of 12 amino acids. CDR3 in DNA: TGTGCCAGCGGGTGGAGGAACACTGAAGCTTTCTTT. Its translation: CASGWRNTEAFF.

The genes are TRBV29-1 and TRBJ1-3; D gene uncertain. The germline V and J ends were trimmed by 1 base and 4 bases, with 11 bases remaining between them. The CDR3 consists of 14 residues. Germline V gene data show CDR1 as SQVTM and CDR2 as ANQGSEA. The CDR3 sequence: CSVEVTGGGNTIYF. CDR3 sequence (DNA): TGCAGCGTTGAAGTGACGGGAGGAGGAAACACCATATATTTT.

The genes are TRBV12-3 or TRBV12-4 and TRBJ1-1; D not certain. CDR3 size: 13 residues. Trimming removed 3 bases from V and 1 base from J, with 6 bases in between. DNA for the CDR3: TGTGCCAGCAGTTTGTCAGGGAACACTGAAGCTTTCTTT. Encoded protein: CASSLSGNTEAFF.

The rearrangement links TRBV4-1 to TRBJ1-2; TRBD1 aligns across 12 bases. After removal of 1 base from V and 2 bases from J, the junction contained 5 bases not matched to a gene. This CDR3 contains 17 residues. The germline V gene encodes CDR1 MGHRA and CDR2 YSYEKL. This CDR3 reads CASSQASGTGGNYGYTF. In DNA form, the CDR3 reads TGCGCCAGCAGCCAAGCCTCCGGGACAGGGGGCAACTATGGCTACACCTTC.

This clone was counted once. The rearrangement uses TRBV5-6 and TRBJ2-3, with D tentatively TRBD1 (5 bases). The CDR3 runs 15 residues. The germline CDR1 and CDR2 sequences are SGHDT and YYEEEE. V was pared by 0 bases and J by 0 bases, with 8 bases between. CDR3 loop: CASSLVGQSTDTQYF. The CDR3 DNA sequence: TGTGCCAGCAGCTTGGTGGGGCAGAGCACAGATACGCAGTATTTT.

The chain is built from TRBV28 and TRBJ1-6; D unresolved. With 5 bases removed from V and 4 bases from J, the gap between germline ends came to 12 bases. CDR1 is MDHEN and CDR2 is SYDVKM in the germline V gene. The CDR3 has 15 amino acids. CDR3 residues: CASSPTTGYNSPLHF. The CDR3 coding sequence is TGTGCCAGCAGTCCTACGACGGGGTATAATTCACCCCTCCACTTT. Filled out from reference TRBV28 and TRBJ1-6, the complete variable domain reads DVKVTQSSRYLVKRTGEKVFLECVQDMDHENMFWYRQDPGLGLRLIYFSYDVKMKEKGDIPEGYSVSREKKERFSLILESASTNQTSMYLCASSPTTGYNSPLHFGNGTRLTVT.

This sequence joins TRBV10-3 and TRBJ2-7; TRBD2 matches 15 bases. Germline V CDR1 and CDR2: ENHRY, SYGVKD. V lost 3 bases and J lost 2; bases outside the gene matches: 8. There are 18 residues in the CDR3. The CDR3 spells CAISDPGLAGGATYEQYF. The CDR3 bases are TGTGCCATCAGTGACCCGGGACTAGCGGGAGGCGCAACCTACGAGCAGTACTTC.

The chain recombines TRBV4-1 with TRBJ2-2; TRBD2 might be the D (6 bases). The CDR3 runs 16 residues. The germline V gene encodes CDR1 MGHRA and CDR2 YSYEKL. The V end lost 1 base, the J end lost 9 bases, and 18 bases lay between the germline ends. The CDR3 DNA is TGCGCCAGCAGCCAAGGAGGAGGGTATTCTTTAAGGGAGCTGTTTTTT. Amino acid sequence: CASSQGGGYSLRELFF.

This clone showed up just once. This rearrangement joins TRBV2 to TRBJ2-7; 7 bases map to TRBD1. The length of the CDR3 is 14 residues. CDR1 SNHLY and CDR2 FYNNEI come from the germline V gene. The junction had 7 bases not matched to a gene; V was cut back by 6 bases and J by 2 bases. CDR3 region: CASRGDRPTYEQYF. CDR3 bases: TGTGCCAGCAGGGGGGACAGACCAACCTACGAGCAGTACTTC.

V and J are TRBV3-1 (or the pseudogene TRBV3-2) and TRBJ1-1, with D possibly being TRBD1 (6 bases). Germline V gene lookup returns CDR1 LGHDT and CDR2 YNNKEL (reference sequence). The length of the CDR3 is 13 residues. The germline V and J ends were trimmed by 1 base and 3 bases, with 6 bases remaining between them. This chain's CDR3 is CASSQGGHTEAFF. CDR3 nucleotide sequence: TGTGCCAGCAGCCAAGGGGGGCACACTGAAGCTTTCTTT.